These 29 T cell receptor beta chains share one sample of origin, sequenced in a study of T cells expressing NK-cell markers. TCRdb reprocessed the 5' RACE reads, with one entry per CDR3 protein and no DNA. The table for this sample gives 500,000 to 700,000 distinct CDR3 sequences. Sequenced sample: blood T cells: a sorted CD56 or NKG2C T cell subset, CD4+ or CD8+ T cells, or bulk PBMC T cells (not recorded which). The receptors shown here come from a man aged 18 to 35 in good health.

The chain joins TRBV24-1 to TRBJ2-2; TCRdb indicates TRBD1, and absent DNA this call remains unverified. The CDR3 has 13 amino acids. Germline V gene sequence: CDR1 KGHDR, CDR2 SFDVKD. The CDR3 loop is CATAGRHTGELFF.

The CDR3 spells CASSDNGTGDTEAFF. The chain links TRBV4-2 to TRBJ1-1; no DNA is available, so the TRBD1 call from TCRdb remains unchecked. CDR1 LGHNA and CDR2 YNFKEQ come from the germline V gene. There are 15 residues in the CDR3.

This rearrangement joins TRBV7-3 to TRBJ1-1. This CDR3 has 15 amino acids. The germline gives CDR1 SGHTA, CDR2 FQGTGA. CDR3: CASSSTGYSNTEAFF.

The rearrangement joins TRBV6-1 to TRBJ2-2; TCRdb lists TRBD2, though no DNA is available to test this call. This CDR3 region has 15 residues. Looked up from germline, CDR1 is MNHNS and CDR2 is SASEGT. The CDR3 sequence: CASSGTGGPPGELFF.

V gene TRBV13 combines with J gene TRBJ2-1. This CDR3 is built from 16 residues. Germline CDR1 reads PRHDT; CDR2 reads FYEKMQ (reference sequence). CDR3 region: CASSLADEGSYNEQFF.

The V call is TRBV27, the J call TRBJ2-3; the TRBD2 assignment by TCRdb is unverifiable without DNA. This CDR3 has 17 amino acids. Germline CDR1 is MNHEY and CDR2 is SMNVEV (reference sequence). The CDR3 protein is CASSPPRLQIFTDTQYF.

J is TRBJ1-2 and V is TRBV7-2; the TCRdb D gene call, TRBD1, has no DNA to confirm it. Germline V gene sequence: CDR1 SGHTA, CDR2 FQGNSA. This CDR3 is built from 16 residues. CDR3 amino acids: CASSSGAVRANYGYTF.

The chain has TRBV30 and TRBJ1-1. The CDR3 contains 12 residues. Germline assignment: CDR1 GTSNPN and CDR2 SVGIG (reference sequence). The CDR3 loop reads CAWRLGNTEAFF.

This sequence joins TRBV7-3 and TRBJ2-1; absent DNA, TCRdb's TRBD2 call cannot be checked. CDR3 length: 15 residues. Per the germline V gene, CDR1 is SGHTA and CDR2 is FQGTGA. The CDR3 sequence is CASSLGWGGANEQFF.

This chain links TRBV5-1 with TRBJ2-2. This CDR3 has 13 residues. The germline V gene encodes CDR1 SGHRS and CDR2 YFSETQ. The CDR3 loop reads CASSIMDSGELFF.

The chain uses TRBV12-3 or TRBV12-4 and TRBJ1-5; the TCRdb D gene call, TRBD1, has no DNA to confirm it. The CDR3 runs to 15 residues. The CDR3 sequence: CASSFADRDNQPQHF.

The chain employs TRBV11-2 and TRBJ2-2. The CDR3 contains 16 residues. Germline V lookup: CDR1 SGHAT, CDR2 FQNNGV. CDR3 sequence: CASSFTGVGVAVELFF.

The chain is built from TRBV29-1 and TRBJ2-5; TCRdb indicates TRBD2, and absent DNA this call remains unverified. Germline V gene data show CDR1 as SQVTM and CDR2 as ANQGSEA. This CDR3 has 15 amino acids. The CDR3 protein is CSVELRALLQETQYF. Looking up the rest from reference TRBV29-1 and TRBJ2-5 gives the full variable domain: SAVISQKPSRDICQRGTSLTIQCQVDSQVTMMFWYRQQPGQSLTLIATANQGSEATYESGFVIDKFPISRPNLTFSTLTVSNMSPEDSSIYLCSVELRALLQETQYFGPGTRLLVL.

The V call is TRBV15, the J call TRBJ2-1; with no DNA, the TCRdb D assignment of TRBD2 cannot be verified. The CDR3 extends over 14 amino acids. Per the germline V gene, CDR1 is LNHNV and CDR2 is YYDKDF (reference sequence). The CDR3 loop is CATSGLAGVNEQFF.

The V gene is TRBV12-3 or TRBV12-4, the J gene TRBJ1-2; TCRdb returns TRBD1, unconfirmable since there is no DNA. The CDR3 consists of 14 residues. The CDR3 reads CASSPGILDYGYTF.

V is TRBV10-2 and J is TRBJ1-6. The CDR3 loop spans 12 amino acids. Germline CDR1 WSHSY, CDR2 SAAADI. The CDR3 here is CASSESNSPLHF.

The CDR3: CASSFNQAGELFF. This chain joins TRBV5-1 and TRBJ2-2. This CDR3 is 13 amino acids long. Germline CDR1 SGHRS, CDR2 YFSETQ. Filled out from reference TRBV5-1 and TRBJ2-2, the complete variable domain reads KAGVTQTPRYLIKTRGQQVTLSCSPISGHRSVSWYQQTPGQGLQFLFEYFSETQRNKGNFPGRFSGRQFSNSRSEMNVSTLELGDSALYLCASSFNQAGELFFGEGSRLTVL.

The rearrangement uses TRBV6-5 and TRBJ1-5; TCRdb gives TRBD1 as the D gene, but with no DNA this cannot be confirmed. The CDR3 length is 15 residues. Germline V lookup: CDR1 MNHEY, CDR2 SVGAGI. The CDR3 reads CASSYSPVGNQPQHF.

The gene calls are TRBV15 and TRBJ2-6; TCRdb picks TRBD1, but there is no DNA to check that call. Looked up from germline, CDR1 is LNHNV and CDR2 is YYDKDF (reference sequence). CDR3 length equals 16 residues. CDR3 protein: CATSFQGVSGANVLTF.

The chain joins TRBV12-3 or TRBV12-4 to TRBJ1-4; TCRdb calls TRBD1, which cannot be checked without DNA. The CDR3 runs to 13 residues. CDR3 sequence reads: CASSPGAGEKLFF.

The chain couples TRBV6-2 or TRBV6-3 to TRBJ2-1; TCRdb outputs TRBD1, but without DNA this stays unchecked. The CDR3 runs to 14 residues. CDR1 and CDR2 from the germline V gene are MNHEY and SVGEGT. The CDR3 spells CASRITGIYNEQFF.

This chain links TRBV5-5 with TRBJ2-2; without DNA, the TCRdb call of TRBD1 cannot be checked. This CDR3 spans 15 amino acids. Germline-derived CDR1 and CDR2 are SGHKS and YYEKEE (reference sequence). The CDR3 here is CASRRQLTNTGELFF. Combining the CDR3 with reference TRBV5-5 and TRBJ2-2 gives the whole variable domain DAGVTQSPTHLIKTRGQQVTLRCSPISGHKSVSWYQQVLGQGPQFIFQYYEKEERGRGNFPDRFSARQFPNYSSELNVNALLLGDSALYLCASRRQLTNTGELFFGEGSRLTVL.

The chain carries TRBV6-4 and TRBJ2-3; TCRdb proposes TRBD2, but this gene call is untestable without DNA. CDR3 length equals 15 residues. CDR1 is MRHNA and CDR2 is SNTAGT in the germline V gene. CDR3 in amino acids: CASRALAGVTDTQYF.

This sequence joins TRBV25-1 and TRBJ2-4; checking the TCRdb D call of TRBD2 is not possible without DNA. The CDR3 covers 16 residues. The germline CDR1 and CDR2 sequences are MGHDK and SYGVNS. This CDR3 is CASSELLAGAKNIQYF. The full variable domain, completed using reference TRBV25-1 and TRBJ2-4, is EADIYQTPRYLVIGTGKKITLECSQTMGHDKMYWYQQDPGMELHLIHYSYGVNSTEKGDLSSESTVSRIRTEHFPLTLESARPSHTSQYLCASSELLAGAKNIQYFGAGTRLSVL.

This chain uses TRBV4-1 with TRBJ2-5; TCRdb proposes TRBD2, but this gene call is untestable without DNA. This CDR3 is 15 amino acids long. Germline CDR1 MGHRA, CDR2 YSYEKL. CDR3 amino acids: CASSQVPGRQETQYF.

The CDR3 loop reads CASSLGRGLNTGELFF. V usage is TRBV7-8 and J usage is TRBJ2-2; TCRdb outputs TRBD2, but without DNA this stays unchecked. CDR1 and CDR2 (germline): SGHVS, FQNEAQ. This CDR3 has 16 residues.

The genes are TRBV20-1 and TRBJ2-7. The CDR3 covers 12 residues. CDR1 DFQATT and CDR2 SNEGSKA come from the germline V gene (reference sequence). The CDR3 protein is CSAGRQPYVQYF.

The gene calls are TRBV9 and TRBJ2-3; TCRdb's assignment of TRBD1 cannot be checked, as there is no DNA. The CDR3 consists of 17 residues. Germline V gene lookup returns CDR1 SGDLS and CDR2 YYNGEE. CDR3 in amino acids: CASSQRSTGPSTDTQYF.

J is TRBJ2-5 and V is TRBV7-2; TCRdb outputs TRBD2, but without DNA this stays unchecked. The CDR3 covers 15 residues. The germline V gene has CDR1 SGHTA and CDR2 FQGNSA. The CDR3 sequence is CASSLGPRGGETQYF.